This T cell receptor (beta chain) was recorded in a study of CD8 T cells in ankylosing spondylitis. Germline CDR1 reads DFQATT; CDR2 reads SNEGSKA (reference sequence). V dropped 6 bases and J dropped 1; count of bases not matched to a gene: 2. The CDR3 totals 14 residues. This clonotype was counted between two and nine times. One entry per CDR3 protein, called by TCRdb with MiXCR from the 5' RACE reads. The sample records hundreds of thousands of distinct CDR3 sequences, less than 25% being singletons. The clonotype originates from a female donor with ankylosing spondylitis or in good health (not recorded which). Input material: blood, either unsorted or a sorted T cell fraction (not recorded which). The V call is TRBV20-1, the J call TRBJ2-3, with TRBD2 matching over 12 bases. The CDR3 nucleotides read TGCAGTGCGACTAGCGGGAGAGGCACAGATACGCAGTATTTT. Residues: CSATSGRGTDTQYF.